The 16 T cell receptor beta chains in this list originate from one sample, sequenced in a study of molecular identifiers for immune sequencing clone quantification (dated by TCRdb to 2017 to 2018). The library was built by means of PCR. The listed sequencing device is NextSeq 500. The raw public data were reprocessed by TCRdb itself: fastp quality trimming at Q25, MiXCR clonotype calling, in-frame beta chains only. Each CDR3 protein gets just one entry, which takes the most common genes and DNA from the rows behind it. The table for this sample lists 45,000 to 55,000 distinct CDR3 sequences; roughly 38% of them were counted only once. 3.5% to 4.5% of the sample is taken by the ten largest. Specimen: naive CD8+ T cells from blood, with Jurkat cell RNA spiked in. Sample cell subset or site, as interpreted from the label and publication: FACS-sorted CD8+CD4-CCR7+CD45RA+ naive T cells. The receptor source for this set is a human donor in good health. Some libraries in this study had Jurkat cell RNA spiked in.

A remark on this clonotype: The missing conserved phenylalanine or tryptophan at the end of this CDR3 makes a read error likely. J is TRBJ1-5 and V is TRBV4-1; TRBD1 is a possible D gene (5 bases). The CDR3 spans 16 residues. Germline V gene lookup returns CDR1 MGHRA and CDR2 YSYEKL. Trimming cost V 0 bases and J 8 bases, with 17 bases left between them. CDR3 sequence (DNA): TGCGCCAGCAGCCAAGATGGAGGGGAGTTTAGGGAGCCCCAGCATTAT. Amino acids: CASSQDGGEFREPQHY.

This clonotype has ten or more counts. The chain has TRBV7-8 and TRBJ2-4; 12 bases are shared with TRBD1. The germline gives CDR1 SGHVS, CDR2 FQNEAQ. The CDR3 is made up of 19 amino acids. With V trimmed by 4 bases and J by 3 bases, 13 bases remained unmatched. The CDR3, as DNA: TGTGCCAGCAGCTCGTTTGCCGGGACAGGGGGCATGGGCAAAAACATTCAGTACTTC. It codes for CASSSFAGTGGMGKNIQYF.

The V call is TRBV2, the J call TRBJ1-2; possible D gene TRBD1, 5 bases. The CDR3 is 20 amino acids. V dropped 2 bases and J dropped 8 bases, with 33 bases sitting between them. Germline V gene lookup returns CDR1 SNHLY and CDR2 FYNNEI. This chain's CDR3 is CASSERVFSTRWQGGAGYTF. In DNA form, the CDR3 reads TGTGCCAGCAGTGAAAGGGTTTTTTCAACAAGGTGGCAGGGAGGAGCGGGCTACACCTTC.

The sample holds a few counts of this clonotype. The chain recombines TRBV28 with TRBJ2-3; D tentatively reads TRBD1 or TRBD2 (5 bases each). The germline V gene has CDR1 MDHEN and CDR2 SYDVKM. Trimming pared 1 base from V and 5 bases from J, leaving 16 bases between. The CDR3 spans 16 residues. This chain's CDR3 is CASSLSLVDGGDTQYF. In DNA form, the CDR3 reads TGTGCCAGCAGTTTATCCCTCGTAGATGGGGGAGATACGCAGTATTTT. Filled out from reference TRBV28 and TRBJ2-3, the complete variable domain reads DVKVTQSSRYLVKRTGEKVFLECVQDMDHENMFWYRQDPGLGLRLIYFSYDVKMKEKGDIPEGYSVSREKKERFSLILESASTNQTSMYLCASSLSLVDGGDTQYFGPGTRLTVL.

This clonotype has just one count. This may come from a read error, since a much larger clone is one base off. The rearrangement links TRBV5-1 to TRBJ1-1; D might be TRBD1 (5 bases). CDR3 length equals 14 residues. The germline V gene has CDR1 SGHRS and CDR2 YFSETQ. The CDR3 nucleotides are TGCGCCAGCTCCGAGGGACGGATGAACACTGAAGCTATCTTT. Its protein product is CASSEGRMNTEAIF. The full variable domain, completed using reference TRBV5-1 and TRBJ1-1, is KAGVTQTPRYLIKTRGQQVTLSCSPISGHRSVSWYQQTPGQGLQFLFEYFSETQRNKGNFPGRFSGRQFSNSRSEMNVSTLELGDSALYLCASSEGRMNTEAIFGQGTRLTVV.

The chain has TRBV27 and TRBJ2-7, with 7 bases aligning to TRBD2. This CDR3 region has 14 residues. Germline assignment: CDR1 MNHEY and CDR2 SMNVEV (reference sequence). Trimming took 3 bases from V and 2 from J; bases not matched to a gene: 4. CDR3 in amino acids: CASSLASGPYEQYF. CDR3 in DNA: TGTGCCAGCAGTTTGGCTAGCGGCCCCTACGAGCAGTACTTC.

This CDR3 is CASSGPGTSGYEQYF. CDR3 bases: TGTGCCAGCAGCGGCCCCGGGACTAGCGGTTACGAGCAGTACTTC. The chain combines TRBV7-6 with TRBJ2-7; 11 bases are shared with TRBD2. CDR1 is SGHVS, CDR2 FNYEAQ, per germline. The length of the CDR3 is 15 residues. The junction had 7 bases not matched to a gene; V was cut back by 5 bases and J by 4 bases.

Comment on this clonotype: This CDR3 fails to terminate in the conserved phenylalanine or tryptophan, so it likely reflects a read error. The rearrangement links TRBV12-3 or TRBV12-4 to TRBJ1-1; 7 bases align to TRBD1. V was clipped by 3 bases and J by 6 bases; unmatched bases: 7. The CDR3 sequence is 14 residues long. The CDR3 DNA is TGTGCCAGCAGTTTCCGACTCCAGGGGGCTGAAGCTTTCTGT. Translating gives CASSFRLQGAEAFC.

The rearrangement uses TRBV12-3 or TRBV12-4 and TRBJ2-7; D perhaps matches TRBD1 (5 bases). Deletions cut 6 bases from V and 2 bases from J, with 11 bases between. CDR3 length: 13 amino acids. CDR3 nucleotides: TGTGCCAGCAGATCGGACACTGCCTACGAGCAGTACTTC. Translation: CASRSDTAYEQYF.

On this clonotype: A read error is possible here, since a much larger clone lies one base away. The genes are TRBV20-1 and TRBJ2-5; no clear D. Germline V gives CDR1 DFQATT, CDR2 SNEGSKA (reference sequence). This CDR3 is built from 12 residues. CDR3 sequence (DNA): TGCAGTGCTAGAGACCGTCGTGAGACCCAGTCCTTC. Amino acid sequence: CSARDRRETQSF.

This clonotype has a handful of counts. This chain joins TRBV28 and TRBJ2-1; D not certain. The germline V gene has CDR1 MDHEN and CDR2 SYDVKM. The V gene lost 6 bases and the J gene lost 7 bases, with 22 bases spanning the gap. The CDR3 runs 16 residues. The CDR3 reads CASSPLASRGRNEQFF. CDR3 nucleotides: TGTGCCAGCAGCCCCCTGGCGAGCCGAGGTCGTAATGAGCAGTTCTTC.

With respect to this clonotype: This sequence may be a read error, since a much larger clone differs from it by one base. Here the CDR3 reads CASSLWGRTYEQNF. In DNA, the CDR3 is TGTGCCAGCAGTTTATGGGGACGGACCTACGAGCAGAACTTC. The chain recombines TRBV27 with TRBJ2-7; tentatively, D is TRBD1 or TRBD2 (5 bases each). This CDR3 region has 14 residues. The germline CDR1 and CDR2 sequences are MNHEY and SMNVEV (reference sequence).

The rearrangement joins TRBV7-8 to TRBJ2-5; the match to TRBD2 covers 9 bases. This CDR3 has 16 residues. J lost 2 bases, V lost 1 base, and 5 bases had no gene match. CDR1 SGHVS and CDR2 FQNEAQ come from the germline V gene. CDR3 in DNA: TGTGCCAGCAGCTTAGGGTTAGCGGGAGATCAAGAGACCCAGTACTTC. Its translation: CASSLGLAGDQETQYF.

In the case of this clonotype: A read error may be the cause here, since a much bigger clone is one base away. CDR3 in DNA: TGTGCCAGCAGTATGAGGGACTCTTTCACAGATACGCAGTATTTT. Protein: CASSMRDSFTDTQYF. The V gene is TRBV28, the J gene TRBJ2-3, with a weak D call TRBD2 (6 bases). Looked up from germline, CDR1 is MDHEN and CDR2 is SYDVKM. V gave up 5 bases and J gave up 2 bases, with 14 bases separating them. This CDR3 has 15 residues.

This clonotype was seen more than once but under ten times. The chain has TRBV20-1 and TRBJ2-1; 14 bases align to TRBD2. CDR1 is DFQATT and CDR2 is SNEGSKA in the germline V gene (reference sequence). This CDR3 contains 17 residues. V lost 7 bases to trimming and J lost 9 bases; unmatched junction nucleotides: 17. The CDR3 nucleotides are TGCAGTGTCCGCCTTGGAAGGGGACTAGCGGGAGTGCGTGAGCAGTTCTTC. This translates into CSVRLGRGLAGVREQFF.

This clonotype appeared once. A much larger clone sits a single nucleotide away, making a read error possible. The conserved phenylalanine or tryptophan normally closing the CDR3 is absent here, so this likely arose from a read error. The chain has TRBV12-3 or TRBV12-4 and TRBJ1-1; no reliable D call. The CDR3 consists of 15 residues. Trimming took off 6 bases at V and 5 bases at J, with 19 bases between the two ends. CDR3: CASSRGIGRGTEAFL. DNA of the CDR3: TGTGCCAGCAGCCGGGGTATAGGCCGGGGTACTGAAGCTTTCTTA.